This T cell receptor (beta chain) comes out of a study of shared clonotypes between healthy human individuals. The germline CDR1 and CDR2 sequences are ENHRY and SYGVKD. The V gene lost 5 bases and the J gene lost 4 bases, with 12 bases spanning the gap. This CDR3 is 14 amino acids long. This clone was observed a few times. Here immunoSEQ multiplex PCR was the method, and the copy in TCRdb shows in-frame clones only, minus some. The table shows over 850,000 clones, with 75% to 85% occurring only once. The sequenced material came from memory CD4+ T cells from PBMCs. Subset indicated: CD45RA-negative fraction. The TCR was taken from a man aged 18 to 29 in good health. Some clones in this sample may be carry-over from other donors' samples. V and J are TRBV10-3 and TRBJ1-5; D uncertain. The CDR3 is CAISNDLSNQPQHF. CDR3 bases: TGTGCCATCAGTAATGACCTCTCAAATCAGCCCCAGCATTTT.